The clone carrying this TCR beta chain came up a few times. The data belong to a study of T cell repertoires in aging, cancer and after chemotherapy. Overall study context: Repeat sampling of healthy donors over several months to years showed clear clonal overlap. Roughly 9.3 million TCR reads made up the full dataset.

Amplification of TCR beta used genomic DNA extracted from peripheral blood. Multiplex touch-down PCR with TRB-A/B primers amplified rearranged V-D-J TRB sequences. TCRdb used MiXCR to reprocess the multiplex PCR reads, holding one entry per CDR3 protein. This sample has about 6,800 distinct CDR3 sequences; roughly two fifths occur once, and the top ten carry more than 13%. The CDR3 loop spans 15 amino acids. Germline V CDR1 and CDR2: MNHEY, SVGAGI. V lost 2 bases and J lost 1; bases outside the gene matches: 2. The chain recombines TRBV6-5 with TRBJ2-1; 7 bases match TRBD2. Sequenced material: blood. The TCR was taken from a human donor in good health. The CDR3 DNA is TGTGCCAGCAGTTACGACGGGGGGTCCTACAATGAGCAGTTCTTC. Translation: CASSYDGGSYNEQFF.